A selection of T cell receptor beta chains follows, all from one sample in a study of blood T cell repertoires in COVID-19. Generated by immunoSEQ multiplex PCR, the TCRdb table keeps only in-frame clones and is missing some. Altogether over 200,000 clones are present, 87% being singletons, with the ten largest covering 1.5% to 2%. Material for sequencing was peripheral blood. The receptors stem from a man aged 35 to 55 with active or convalescent COVID-19. Each CDR3 is given with its conserved first and last residue. Each record gives: V gene, clone size, J gene, D gene, CDR3 protein, CDR3 DNA. The D gene is left open where the match is weak. Clone sizes are given selectively: once, few, many, or a class where the clone is expanded.

V: TRBV2; size: -; J: TRBJ1-1; D: -; CDR3: CASTQGNSQYEAFF; DNA: TGTGCCAGCACCCAGGGGAACAGCCAATATGAAGCTTTCTTT
V: TRBV12-5; size: -; J: TRBJ1-4; D: -; CDR3: CASSGRDQDEKLFF; DNA: TGTGCTAGTTCCGGACGGGATCAGGATGAAAAACTGTTTTTT
V: TRBV5-8; size: -; J: TRBJ1-5; D: TRBD1; CDR3: CASSLAAGGQPQHF; DNA: TGTGCCAGCAGCTTGGCGGCAGGGGGACAGCCCCAGCATTTT
V: TRBV12-3/TRBV12-4; size: once; J: TRBJ2-1; D: -; CDR3: CASSFNNEQFF; DNA: TGTGCCAGCAGTTTTAACAATGAGCAGTTCTTC
V: TRBV6-5; size: once; J: TRBJ1-6; D: -; CDR3: CASTTTGQPLHF; DNA: TGTGCCAGCACTACGACAGGTCAACCCCTCCACTTT
V: TRBV19; size: -; J: TRBJ2-7; D: TRBD1; CDR3: CASGQGTAEQYF; DNA: TGTGCCAGCGGACAGGGGACAGCCGAGCAGTACTTC
V: TRBV7-6; size: -; J: TRBJ2-1; D: TRBD2; CDR3: CASSLGTSGGFYNEQFF; DNA: TGTGCCAGCAGCTTAGGGACTAGCGGGGGGTTCTACAATGAGCAGTTCTTC
V: TRBV5-4; size: -; J: TRBJ2-1; D: -; CDR3: CASTALRGAGVGVHEQFF; DNA: TGTGCCAGCACCGCTTTGAGGGGAGCAGGGGTAGGAGTACATGAGCAGTTCTTC
V: TRBV2; size: -; J: TRBJ1-5; D: TRBD1; CDR3: CASSPGQGEQPQHF; DNA: TGTGCCAGCAGCCCCGGACAGGGGGAACAGCCCCAGCATTTT
V: TRBV19; size: -; J: TRBJ1-1; D: TRBD1; CDR3: CASSIGGRGFTEAFF; DNA: TGTGCCAGTAGTATTGGCGGCAGGGGGTTCACTGAAGCTTTCTTT
V: TRBV5-1; size: -; J: TRBJ2-7; D: TRBD2; CDR3: CASSLVGGRGNEQYF; DNA: TGCGCCAGCAGCTTGGTTGGCGGGAGGGGCAACGAGCAGTACTTC
V: TRBV19; size: -; J: TRBJ1-5; D: -; CDR3: CAVRGGGSNNQPQHF; DNA: TGTGCCGTAAGAGGGGGAGGGTCGAACAATCAGCCCCAGCATTTT
V: TRBV21-1; size: -; J: TRBJ2-5; D: -; CDR3: CASSSREETQYF; DNA: TGTGCCAGCAGCAGTCGGGAGGAGACCCAGTACTTC
V: TRBV7-9; size: -; J: TRBJ2-3; D: TRBD2; CDR3: CASSPRLAGNTDTQYF; DNA: TGTGCCAGCAGCCCACGACTAGCGGGGAACACAGATACGCAGTATTTT
V: TRBV11-2; size: -; J: TRBJ2-1; D: -; CDR3: CASTADSYNEQFF; DNA: TGTGCCAGCACTGCGGACAGTTACAATGAGCAGTTCTTC
V: TRBV30; size: -; J: TRBJ2-3; D: -; CDR3: CAWSVGGDTQYF; DNA: TGTGCCTGGAGTGTAGGAGGAGATACGCAGTATTTT
V: TRBV27; size: -; J: TRBJ1-4; D: -; CDR3: CASSLGRPGPFSGELFF; DNA: TGTGCCAGCAGTTTAGGGAGGCCGGGCCCCTTCAGCGGGGAACTGTTTTTT
V: TRBV3-1/TRBV3-2; size: once; J: TRBJ2-2; D: TRBD2; CDR3: CASSFRLAGEPGELFF; DNA: TGTGCCAGCAGCTTCAGACTAGCGGGAGAGCCCGGGGAGCTGTTTTTT
V: TRBV5-1; size: -; J: TRBJ2-7; D: TRBD2; CDR3: CASSLAGGPNEQYF; DNA: TGCGCCAGCAGCTTGGCGGGAGGGCCCAACGAGCAGTACTTC
V: TRBV5-1; size: -; J: TRBJ1-3; D: -; CDR3: CASSSFAGNTIYF; DNA: TGCGCCAGCAGCTCCTTTGCTGGAAACACCATATATTTT
V: TRBV5-8; size: -; J: TRBJ2-7; D: -; CDR3: CASSLRDEQYF; DNA: TGTGCCAGCAGCCTCCGGGACGAGCAGTACTTC
V: TRBV5-8; size: -; J: TRBJ2-2; D: -; CDR3: CASSSYRATGELFF; DNA: TGTGCCAGCAGCTCCTACAGGGCCACCGGGGAGCTGTTTTTT
V: TRBV19; size: once; J: TRBJ2-7; D: TRBD2; CDR3: CASSIALASGTYEQYF; DNA: TGTGCCAGTAGTATAGCTTTGGCTAGCGGGACCTACGAGCAGTACTTC
V: TRBV5-8; size: -; J: TRBJ2-2; D: TRBD1; CDR3: CASSPRTGDPGGELFF; DNA: TGTGCCAGCAGCCCCCGGACAGGGGACCCGGGCGGGGAGCTGTTTTTT
V: TRBV29-1; size: -; J: TRBJ2-7; D: -; CDR3: CSVERVDGAYEQYF; DNA: TGCAGCGTTGAAAGAGTAGACGGAGCCTACGAGCAGTACTTC
V: TRBV5-4; size: -; J: TRBJ2-7; D: -; CDR3: CASSPLASAYEQYF; DNA: TGTGCCAGCAGCCCGCTAGCGTCGGCCTACGAGCAGTACTTC
V: TRBV6-6; size: -; J: TRBJ2-2; D: TRBD1; CDR3: CASKTDRGNTGELFF; DNA: TGTGCCAGCAAAACGGACAGGGGCAACACCGGGGAGCTGTTTTTT
V: TRBV10-2; size: -; J: TRBJ1-5; D: -; CDR3: CASSLPAGLGQPQHF; DNA: TGCGCCAGCAGCCTACCGGCAGGGCTCGGTCAGCCCCAGCATTTT
V: TRBV28; size: -; J: TRBJ1-2; D: -; CDR3: CASSFRQGGYTF; DNA: TGTGCCAGCAGTTTTCGGCAGGGAGGCTACACCTTC
V: TRBV4-2; size: -; J: TRBJ1-3; D: -; CDR3: CASSRGEFGNTIYF; DNA: TGTGCCAGCAGCCGGGGGGAGTTCGGAAACACCATATATTTT
V: TRBV19; size: -; J: TRBJ2-7; D: TRBD1; CDR3: CASSLSKTGESEQYF; DNA: TGTGCCAGTAGCTTGTCGAAGACAGGGGAAAGCGAGCAGTACTTC
V: TRBV9; size: -; J: TRBJ1-1; D: -; CDR3: CASSVDPRVDTEAFF; DNA: TGTGCCAGCAGCGTAGATCCCAGGGTTGACACTGAAGCTTTCTTT
V: TRBV30; size: -; J: TRBJ2-1; D: -; CDR3: CAWSSEILDEQFF; DNA: TGTGCCTGGAGTTCTGAGATTCTGGATGAGCAGTTCTTC
V: TRBV5-1; size: -; J: TRBJ2-3; D: -; CDR3: CASSLAGPGTDTQYF; DNA: TGCGCCAGCAGCTTAGCAGGGCCTGGCACAGATACGCAGTATTTT
V: TRBV28; size: -; J: TRBJ2-7; D: TRBD2; CDR3: CASSLAGGLYEQYF; DNA: TGTGCCAGCAGTTTGGCGGGAGGGCTGTACGAGCAGTACTTC
V: TRBV2; size: -; J: TRBJ1-5; D: TRBD1; CDR3: CASSVQGAGQPQHF; DNA: TGTGCCAGCAGTGTACAGGGGGCAGGTCAGCCCCAGCATTTT
V: TRBV5-5; size: -; J: TRBJ1-6; D: -; CDR3: CASSSQASSYNSPLHF; DNA: TGTGCCAGCAGCTCCCAAGCAAGCTCCTATAATTCACCCCTCCACTTT
V: TRBV29-1; size: -; J: TRBJ1-1; D: -; CDR3: CSGDSRGIEAFF; DNA: TGCAGCGGGGACTCAAGGGGTATTGAAGCTTTCTTT
V: TRBV19; size: -; J: TRBJ1-6; D: -; CDR3: CASRHSSYNSPLHF; DNA: TGTGCCAGTAGGCACAGCTCCTATAATTCACCCCTCCACTTT
V: TRBV5-1; size: -; J: TRBJ2-3; D: -; CDR3: CASSLTTADGDTQYF; DNA: TGCGCCAGCAGCTTGACCACAGCCGATGGGGATACGCAGTATTTT